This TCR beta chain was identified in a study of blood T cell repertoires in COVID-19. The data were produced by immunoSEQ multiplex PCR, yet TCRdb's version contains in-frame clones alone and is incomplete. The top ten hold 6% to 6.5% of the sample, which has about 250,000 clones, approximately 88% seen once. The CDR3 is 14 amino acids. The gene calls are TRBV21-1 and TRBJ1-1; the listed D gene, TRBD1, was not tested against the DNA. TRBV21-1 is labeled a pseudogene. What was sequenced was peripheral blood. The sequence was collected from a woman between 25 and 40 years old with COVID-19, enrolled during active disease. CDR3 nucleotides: TGTGCCAGCAGACCGGACAGGGGTGACACTGAAGCTTTCTTT. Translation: CASRPDRGDTEAFF.